This T cell receptor beta chain was captured by sequencing in a study of blood T cell repertoires in COVID-19. Study members were between about 18 and 95 years old and lived in some 26 US regions. Cohorts were based on clinical histories the participants reported. Exposed study participants had met a COVID-19 case within 2 weeks before entry. The repertoire was sequenced with immunoSEQ multiplex PCR; TCRdb's copy has only in-frame clones and lacks some. The table has approximately 310,000 clones, 85% seen once. This TCR derives from a woman between 25 and 40 years old who had been exposed to COVID-19. Sequences were obtained from PBMCs or T cells enriched from blood (not recorded which).

The CDR3 region has the DNA TGTGCCAGCTCACCACCGGCCAGGAACTATGGCTACACCTTC. It encodes CASSPPARNYGYTF. The gene calls are TRBV18 and TRBJ1-2; no clear D gene. Germline V gene data show CDR1 as KGHSH and CDR2 as LQKENI. This CDR3 has 14 amino acids. Trimming left V 0 bases short and J 2 bases short, with 7 bases between.